This T cell receptor (beta chain) was profiled in a study of early T cells in non-severe SARS-CoV-2 infection. CDR3 length: 14 amino acids. The table lists this clonotype with many counts. TCRdb used MiXCR to reprocess the 5' RACE reads, holding one entry per CDR3 protein. The profile shows 25,000 to 35,000 distinct CDR3 sequences, roughly 4.4% of them singletons. The V and J genes are TRBV21-1 and TRBJ2-2. TRBV21-1 is assigned pseudogene status. Sequencing was performed on whole blood. This TCR came from an adult who was a healthcare worker with PCR-confirmed SARS-CoV-2 infection or an uninfected control (not recorded which). The CDR3 DNA reads TGTGCCAGCAGCAAAACAAGGAACACCGGGGAGCTGTTTTTT. Translating gives CASSKTRNTGELFF.